The entry below describes one T cell receptor beta chain. Antigen: not known. Germline V gene lookup returns CDR1 SNHLY and CDR2 FYNNEI. V dropped 2 bases and J dropped 6 bases, with 10 bases sitting between them. CDR3 length: 13 residues. This record belongs to a study of cytomegalovirus exposure and HLA in healthy donors. Overall study context: Approximately 190 million T cells yielded around 100 million unique TCR beta sequences, as an earlier analysis found. Study conclusions and caveats: It has been reported that TCR beta sequences accurately predicted the HLA-A and HLA-B alleles of most subjects. The dataset shows that most TCR sequences were rare, while some public TCRs occurred in many donors.

Both 60 Vbeta primers and 13 Jbeta primers went into the PCR. Clones were read by immunoSEQ multiplex PCR, and TCRdb kept only the in-frame ones, dropping some. There are 55,000 to 75,000 clones in the sample; about 75% occur only once, and more than 7% lies in the top ten. This chain uses TRBV2 with TRBJ1-2; D ambiguous. Sequencing was performed on PBMCs. This TCR was sampled from a young woman in good health and CMV-seropositive. CDR3 DNA: TGTGCCAGCAGTGAATTCAGAGGTCATGGCTACACCTTC. This sequence encodes CASSEFRGHGYTF.